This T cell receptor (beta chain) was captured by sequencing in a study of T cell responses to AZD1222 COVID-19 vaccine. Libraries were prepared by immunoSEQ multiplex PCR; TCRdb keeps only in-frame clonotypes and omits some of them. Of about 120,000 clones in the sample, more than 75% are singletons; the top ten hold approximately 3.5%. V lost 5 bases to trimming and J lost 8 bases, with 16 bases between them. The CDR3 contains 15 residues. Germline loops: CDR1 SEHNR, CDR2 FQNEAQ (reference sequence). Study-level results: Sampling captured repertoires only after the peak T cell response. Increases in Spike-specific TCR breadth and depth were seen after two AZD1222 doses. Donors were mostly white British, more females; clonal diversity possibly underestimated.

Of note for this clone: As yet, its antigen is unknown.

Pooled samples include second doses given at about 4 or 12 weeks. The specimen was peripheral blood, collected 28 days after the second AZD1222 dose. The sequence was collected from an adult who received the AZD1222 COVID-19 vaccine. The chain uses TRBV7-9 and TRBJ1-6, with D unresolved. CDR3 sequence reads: CASSPRSGDDSPLHF. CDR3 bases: TGTGCCAGCAGCCCCCGATCCGGAGATGATTCACCCCTCCACTTT.